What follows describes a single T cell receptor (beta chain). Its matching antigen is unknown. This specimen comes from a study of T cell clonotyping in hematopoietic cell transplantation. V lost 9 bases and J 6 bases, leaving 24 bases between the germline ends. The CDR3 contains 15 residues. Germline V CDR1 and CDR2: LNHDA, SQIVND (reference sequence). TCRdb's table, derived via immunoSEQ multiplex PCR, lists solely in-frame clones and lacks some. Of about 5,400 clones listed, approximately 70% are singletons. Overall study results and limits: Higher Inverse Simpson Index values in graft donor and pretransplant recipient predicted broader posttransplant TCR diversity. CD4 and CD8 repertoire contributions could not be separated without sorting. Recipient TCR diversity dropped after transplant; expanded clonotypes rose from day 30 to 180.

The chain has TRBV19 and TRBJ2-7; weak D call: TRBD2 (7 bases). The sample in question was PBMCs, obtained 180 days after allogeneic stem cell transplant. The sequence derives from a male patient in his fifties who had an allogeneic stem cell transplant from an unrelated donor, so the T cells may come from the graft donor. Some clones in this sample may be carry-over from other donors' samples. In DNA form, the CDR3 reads TGTGCCAGAGCCCCAAGGGGGAGGGCCGCGGGCGAGCAGTACTTC. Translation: CARAPRGRAAGEQYF.